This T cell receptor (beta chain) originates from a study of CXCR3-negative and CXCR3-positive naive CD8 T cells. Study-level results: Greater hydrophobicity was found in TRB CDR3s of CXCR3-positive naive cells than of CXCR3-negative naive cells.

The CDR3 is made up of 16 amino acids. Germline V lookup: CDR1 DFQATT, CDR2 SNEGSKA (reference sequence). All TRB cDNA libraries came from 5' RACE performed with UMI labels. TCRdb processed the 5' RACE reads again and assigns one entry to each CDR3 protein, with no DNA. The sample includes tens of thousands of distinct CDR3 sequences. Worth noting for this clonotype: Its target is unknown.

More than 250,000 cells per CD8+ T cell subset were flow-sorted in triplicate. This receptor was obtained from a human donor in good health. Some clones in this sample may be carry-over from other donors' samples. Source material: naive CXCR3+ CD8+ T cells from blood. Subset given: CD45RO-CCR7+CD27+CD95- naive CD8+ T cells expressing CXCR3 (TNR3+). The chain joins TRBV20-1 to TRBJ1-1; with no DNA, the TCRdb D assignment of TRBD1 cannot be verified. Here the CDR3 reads CSAKGDTGGENTEAFF.